The 20 T cell receptor beta chains reported below all come from one sample, sequenced in a study of T cells expressing NK-cell markers. TCRdb reanalyzed the 5' RACE reads and collapses them to one entry per CDR3 protein, without DNA. The sample has hundreds of thousands of distinct CDR3 sequences. Material for sequencing was blood T cells: a sorted CD56 or NKG2C T cell subset, CD4+ or CD8+ T cells, or bulk PBMC T cells (not recorded which). The receptors come from a woman aged 18 to 75 in good health.

The genes are TRBV6-5 and TRBJ1-3; TCRdb's assignment of TRBD1 cannot be checked, as there is no DNA. The CDR3 extends over 17 amino acids. The germline gives CDR1 MNHEY, CDR2 SVGAGI. CDR3 in amino acids: CASSYSIWRTGGNTIYF.

The CDR3 here is CASSLGQGNIQYF. V gene TRBV4-3 combines with J gene TRBJ2-4; lacking DNA, the TRBD1 call made by TCRdb goes unchecked. The V gene's germline CDR1 is LGHNA and CDR2 YSLEER. The CDR3 sequence is 13 residues long.

J is TRBJ2-2 and V is TRBV12-3 or TRBV12-4; with no DNA, the TCRdb D assignment of TRBD2 cannot be verified. This CDR3 region has 16 residues. The CDR3: CASSPTLTSATGELFF.

V and J are TRBV24-1 and TRBJ1-4. The length of the CDR3 is 16 residues. Germline V gene data show CDR1 as KGHDR and CDR2 as SFDVKD. CDR3 in amino acids: CATSDSSDATNEKLFF.

This chain links TRBV3-1 with TRBJ2-3; TCRdb returns TRBD1, unconfirmable since there is no DNA. This CDR3 has 16 residues. The V gene's germline CDR1 is LGHDT and CDR2 YNNKEL (reference sequence). CDR3 protein: CASSPSHRGREDTQYF.

The chain combines TRBV7-9 with TRBJ2-5. Germline V gene data show CDR1 as SEHNR and CDR2 as FQNEAQ (reference sequence). This CDR3 has 11 amino acids. CDR3 amino acids: CASRSLETQYF.

This rearrangement joins TRBV20-1 to TRBJ2-2; TCRdb proposes TRBD2, but this gene call is untestable without DNA. Germline loops: CDR1 DFQATT, CDR2 SNEGSKA (reference sequence). This CDR3 spans 15 amino acids. CDR3 protein: CSAMPYVGYTGELFF.

This chain connects TRBV28 to TRBJ2-1; TCRdb's assignment of TRBD2 cannot be checked, as there is no DNA. Germline-derived CDR1 and CDR2 are MDHEN and SYDVKM. CDR3 size: 14 residues. The CDR3 region is CASSPSGRGDEQFF.

The chain links TRBV5-1 to TRBJ1-1; TCRdb proposes TRBD1, but this gene call is untestable without DNA. The CDR3 consists of 16 residues. Germline assignment: CDR1 SGHRS and CDR2 YFSETQ. The CDR3 protein is CASSRPGTVMNTEAFF.

The chain carries TRBV20-1 and TRBJ2-2; without DNA, the TCRdb call of TRBD1 cannot be checked. From germline, CDR1 is DFQATT and CDR2 SNEGSKA (reference sequence). This CDR3 spans 14 amino acids. CDR3 loop: CSAGGQWNTGELFF.

The chain combines TRBV7-2 with TRBJ1-2; without DNA, the TCRdb call of TRBD1 cannot be checked. In germline, CDR1 is SGHTA, CDR2 FQGNSA. The CDR3 is 16 amino acids. This CDR3 is CASSLAIRGSIYGYTF. The full variable domain, in which reference TRBV7-2 and TRBJ1-2 provide the parts outside the CDR3, is GAGVSQSPSNKVTEKGKDVELRCDPISGHTALYWYRQSLGQGLEFLIYFQGNSAPDKSGLPSDRFSAERTGGSVSTLTIQRTQQEDSAVYLCASSLAIRGSIYGYTFGSGTRLTVV.

The chain has TRBV14 and TRBJ2-2; TCRdb proposes TRBD1, but this gene call is untestable without DNA. Per the germline V gene, CDR1 is SGHDN and CDR2 is FVKESK. CDR3 length: 13 amino acids. CDR3: CASSLHPGGELFF. The full variable domain, with the rest looked up from reference TRBV14 and TRBJ2-2, is EAGVTQFPSHSVIEKGQTVTLRCDPISGHDNLYWYRRVMGKEIKFLLHFVKESKQDESGMPNNRFLAERTGGTYSTLKVQPAELEDSGVYFCASSLHPGGELFFGEGSRLTVL.

J is TRBJ2-1 and V is TRBV12-3 or TRBV12-4; TCRdb lists TRBD1, though no DNA is available to test this call. The CDR3 totals 14 residues. CDR3 sequence reads: CASSFPTGYQRGFF.

V and J are TRBV7-8 and TRBJ2-3; TCRdb outputs TRBD2, but without DNA this stays unchecked. This CDR3 is 15 amino acids long. The germline CDR1 and CDR2 sequences are SGHVS and FQNEAQ. CDR3 loop: CASSTIGGGPDTQYF.

The chain is built from TRBV7-2 and TRBJ1-1; checking the TCRdb D call of TRBD1 is not possible without DNA. The CDR3 consists of 14 residues. In germline, CDR1 is SGHTA, CDR2 FQGNSA. Here the CDR3 reads CASSRDNTNTEAFF.

The chain recombines TRBV10-3 with TRBJ2-2. This CDR3 is built from 14 residues. CDR1 and CDR2 from the germline V gene are ENHRY and SYGVKD. The CDR3 here is CAISEWSDTGELFF.

This chain connects TRBV5-1 to TRBJ1-2; TCRdb designates TRBD1, a call that cannot be tested without DNA. The CDR3 contains 13 residues. Germline V lookup: CDR1 SGHRS, CDR2 YFSETQ. The CDR3 reads CASSTGQRYGYTF.

The gene calls are TRBV7-2 and TRBJ2-3. Germline V gene data show CDR1 as SGHTA and CDR2 as FQGNSA. The CDR3 loop spans 14 amino acids. This chain's CDR3 is CASSLGLAPDTQYF.

The chain links TRBV5-1 to TRBJ2-1; TCRdb gives TRBD2 as the D gene, but with no DNA this cannot be confirmed. This CDR3 is 15 amino acids long. CDR1 SGHRS and CDR2 YFSETQ come from the germline V gene. The CDR3 region is CASSQGLADNNEQFF. The full variable domain, with the rest looked up from reference TRBV5-1 and TRBJ2-1, is KAGVTQTPRYLIKTRGQQVTLSCSPISGHRSVSWYQQTPGQGLQFLFEYFSETQRNKGNFPGRFSGRQFSNSRSEMNVSTLELGDSALYLCASSQGLADNNEQFFGPGTRLTVL.

This chain uses TRBV19 with TRBJ2-5; TCRdb proposes TRBD1, but this gene call is untestable without DNA. The CDR3 sequence is 16 residues long. Germline values: CDR1 LNHDA, CDR2 SQIVND (reference sequence). The CDR3 protein is CASSISRDRVFETQYF.